These 21 T cell receptor beta chains share one sample of origin, sequenced in a study of cytomegalovirus exposure and HLA in healthy donors. Sequencing used immunoSEQ multiplex PCR; TCRdb keeps in-frame clones, though not all of them. In the table there are some 240,000 clones, approximately 87% of which are singletons. The sample taken for sequencing was PBMCs. The receptors stem from a woman aged 18-29 years in good health and CMV-seronegative.

V and J are TRBV27 and TRBJ2-2, with a possible D match to TRBD2 (5 bases). Germline V lookup: CDR1 MNHEY, CDR2 SMNVEV (reference sequence). This CDR3 contains 13 residues. V was shortened by 4 bases and J by 3 bases, with 6 bases between the two germline ends. CDR3 sequence: CASSSGYTGELFF. The CDR3 DNA is TGTGCCAGCAGTTCGGGGTACACCGGGGAGCTGTTTTTT.

The V gene is TRBV6-1, the J gene TRBJ1-5; perhaps TRBD1 as D (5 bases). The V and J ends lost 2 bases and 7 bases respectively, with 12 bases between them. This CDR3 spans 14 amino acids. Germline V CDR1 and CDR2: MNHNS, SASEGT. DNA for the CDR3: TGTGCCAGCAGTGAAACGGGGGGTTTGCAGCCCCAGCATTTT. It translates to CASSETGGLQPQHF.

This clone has just a few counts. In DNA, the CDR3 is TGCGCCAGCAGCCCCCAGGCCGGGGGAAAAAGCATCGGGGAGCTGTTTTTT. It encodes CASSPQAGGKSIGELFF. V usage is TRBV5-1 and J usage is TRBJ2-2, with D maybe TRBD2 (6 bases). CDR3 length equals 17 residues. Trimming left V 4 bases short and J 7 bases short, with 23 bases between. Germline V gene sequence: CDR1 SGHRS, CDR2 YFSETQ. Combining the CDR3 with reference TRBV5-1 and TRBJ2-2 gives the whole variable domain KAGVTQTPRYLIKTRGQQVTLSCSPISGHRSVSWYQQTPGQGLQFLFEYFSETQRNKGNFPGRFSGRQFSNSRSEMNVSTLELGDSALYLCASSPQAGGKSIGELFFGEGSRLTVL.

This chain joins TRBV6-1 and TRBJ1-3, with no clear D. From germline, CDR1 is MNHNS and CDR2 SASEGT. V was shortened by 5 bases and J by 8 bases, with 10 bases between the two germline ends. The length of the CDR3 is 12 residues. The CDR3 loop reads CASSLMVDTIYF. As DNA, the CDR3 is TGTGCCAGCAGTCTGATGGTCGACACCATATATTTT.

The gene calls are TRBV2 and TRBJ2-1; 7 bases agree with TRBD2. The CDR3 is made up of 16 amino acids. V dropped 7 bases and J dropped 0; count of bases not matched to a gene: 9. Germline V gene lookup returns CDR1 SNHLY and CDR2 FYNNEI. The CDR3 protein is CASTVTSASSYNEQFF. The CDR3 DNA reads as TGTGCCAGCACCGTTACTAGCGCGAGCTCCTACAATGAGCAGTTCTTC.

This rearrangement joins TRBV2 to TRBJ2-2; 10 nucleotides line up with TRBD1. The CDR3 is 14 residues long. Unmatched junction bases numbered 3, after V lost 6 bases and J lost 5 bases. Germline V lookup: CDR1 SNHLY, CDR2 FYNNEI. CDR3 nucleotides: TGTGCCAGCAGAAGACAGGGGGCTACCGGGGAGCTGTTTTTT. It yields the protein CASRRQGATGELFF.

J is TRBJ1-3 and V is TRBV6-5; 8 bases are a match to TRBD1. Trimming removed 7 bases from V and 0 bases from J; junction bases left unmatched: 5. CDR1 MNHEY and CDR2 SVGAGI come from the germline V gene. The CDR3 spans 15 residues. The CDR3 reads CASTSGGFSGNTIYF. CDR3 nucleotide sequence: TGTGCCAGCACCTCAGGGGGCTTCTCTGGAAACACCATATATTTT.

This chain connects TRBV11-2 to TRBJ2-7; TRBD2 matches at 10 bases. Germline V gives CDR1 SGHAT, CDR2 FQNNGV. After removal of 2 bases from V and 1 base from J, the junction contained 5 bases not matched to a gene. This CDR3 comprises 16 residues. Here the CDR3 reads CASSLFTSGTSYEQYF. The CDR3 nucleotides read TGTGCCAGCAGCTTATTTACTAGCGGGACTTCCTACGAGCAGTACTTC.

This sequence joins TRBV2 and TRBJ1-2; no clear D. Germline-derived CDR1 and CDR2 are SNHLY and FYNNEI. The V end was cut by 3 bases, the J end by 1 base, with 9 bases between. CDR3 size: 14 residues. The CDR3 here is CASSERDFNYGYTF. CDR3 in DNA: TGTGCCAGCAGTGAGAGGGATTTTAACTATGGCTACACCTTC.

The gene calls are TRBV18 and TRBJ1-4, with 10 bases lining up with TRBD1. With V trimmed by 4 bases and J by 8 bases, 4 bases remained unmatched. The CDR3 is 14 amino acids. Germline CDR1 is KGHSH and CDR2 is LQKENI. In DNA form, the CDR3 reads TGTGCCAGCTCACGGGACAGGGGAGGAGAAAAACTGTTTTTT. It is translated as CASSRDRGGEKLFF.

V and J are TRBV4-1 and TRBJ1-1; the D is unclear. V lost 4 bases and J 0 bases, leaving 9 bases between the germline ends. CDR1 is MGHRA and CDR2 is YSYEKL in the germline V gene. The CDR3 extends over 14 amino acids. CDR3 coding DNA: TGCGCCAGCAGCCTCACCCGTTTGAACACTGAAGCTTTCTTT. This encodes CASSLTRLNTEAFF.

The chain is built from TRBV9 and TRBJ1-3, with D perhaps TRBD1 (6 bases). Trimming cost V 4 bases and J 4 bases, with 6 bases left between them. CDR1 SGDLS and CDR2 YYNGEE come from the germline V gene. The CDR3 sequence is 12 residues long. The CDR3 region is CASSQGGNTIYF. Written as DNA, the CDR3 is TGTGCCAGCAGCCAGGGGGGAAACACCATATATTTT.

The rearrangement links TRBV5-4 to TRBJ2-7; 8 nucleotides align to TRBD2. V gave up 3 bases and J gave up 4 bases; unmatched junction bases: 12. Germline loops: CDR1 SGHNT, CDR2 YYREEE (reference sequence). This CDR3 region has 16 residues. CDR3 amino acids: CASSSQSSGIKYEQYF. CDR3 DNA sequence: TGTGCCAGCAGCTCCCAAAGTAGCGGGATTAAGTACGAGCAGTACTTC.

The rearrangement links TRBV4-1 to TRBJ2-2, with 10 nucleotides matching TRBD1. Germline CDR1 reads MGHRA; CDR2 reads YSYEKL. The CDR3 consists of 16 residues. The ends lost 3 bases at V and 3 bases at J; junction bases unmatched: 4. The CDR3 region has the DNA TGCGCCAGCAGCCAGAGAGGGACAGGGGACACCGGGGAGCTGTTTTTT. Protein: CASSQRGTGDTGELFF.

The chain couples TRBV30 to TRBJ1-1, with D unclear. The length of the CDR3 is 16 residues. Germline values: CDR1 GTSNPN, CDR2 SVGIG (reference sequence). V shed 0 bases and J shed 1 base, with 15 bases lying between them. DNA of the CDR3: TGTGCCTGGAGTGTACTAAGGGTCGAACCGAACACTGAAGCTTTCTTT. Translation: CAWSVLRVEPNTEAFF.

The chain employs TRBV9 and TRBJ2-1, with 12 bases fitting TRBD2. The CDR3 is made up of 16 amino acids. V shed 3 bases, J shed 7 bases, and the junction held 8 bases outside the gene matches. The germline V gene encodes CDR1 SGDLS and CDR2 YYNGEE. The CDR3 loop is CASSARTSGALNEQFF. The CDR3 DNA reads TGTGCCAGCAGCGCCCGGACTAGCGGGGCTCTAAATGAGCAGTTCTTC.

This chain connects TRBV6-1 to TRBJ1-5, with D hard to call. CDR3 size: 14 residues. Deletions cut 0 bases from V and 3 bases from J, with 6 bases between. Germline loops: CDR1 MNHNS, CDR2 SASEGT. This chain's CDR3 is CASSEAGYNQPQHF. DNA of the CDR3: TGTGCCAGCAGTGAAGCAGGGTACAATCAGCCCCAGCATTTT.

The chain is built from TRBV7-3 and TRBJ2-6; 10 bases map to TRBD2. Per germline, CDR1 SGHTA and CDR2 FQGTGA. Trimming took 4 bases from V and 0 from J; bases not matched to a gene: 9. The CDR3 has 19 amino acids. The DNA for the CDR3 is TGTGCCAGCAGCTCACCGACTAGCGGGCCGAGCTCTGGGGCCAACGTCCTGACTTTC. It specifies CASSSPTSGPSSGANVLTF.

The chain links TRBV18 to TRBJ2-7; D is undetermined. Germline CDR1 and CDR2: KGHSH and LQKENI. The CDR3 spans 14 residues. Trimming stripped 2 bases from V and 1 base from J, with 9 bases between. The DNA for the CDR3 is TGTGCCAGCTCACCAAGGTCAGAGTCCTACGAGCAGTACTTC. It yields the protein CASSPRSESYEQYF.

The table lists this clone with a count of one. J is TRBJ1-5 and V is TRBV5-1, with D maybe TRBD1 (6 bases). The V gene lost 4 bases and the J gene lost 2 bases, with 13 bases spanning the gap. CDR1 and CDR2 (germline): SGHRS, YFSETQ. The CDR3 has 15 amino acids. CDR3 in DNA: TGCGCCAGCAGCCCCATAGGGGGAGGCAATCAGCCCCAGCATTTT. It specifies CASSPIGGGNQPQHF. The variable domain in full, with the rest retrieved from reference TRBV5-1 and TRBJ1-5, is KAGVTQTPRYLIKTRGQQVTLSCSPISGHRSVSWYQQTPGQGLQFLFEYFSETQRNKGNFPGRFSGRQFSNSRSEMNVSTLELGDSALYLCASSPIGGGNQPQHFGDGTRLSIL.

The rearrangement joins TRBV5-6 to TRBJ1-2, with 7 nucleotides matching TRBD1. Trimming took 4 bases from V and 4 from J; bases not matched to a gene: 10. The CDR3 is 15 amino acids. The germline gives CDR1 SGHDT, CDR2 YYEEEE. The CDR3 loop reads CASSPDRGRPYGYTF. The DNA of the CDR3 is TGTGCCAGCAGCCCCGATAGGGGGCGACCCTATGGCTACACCTTC.